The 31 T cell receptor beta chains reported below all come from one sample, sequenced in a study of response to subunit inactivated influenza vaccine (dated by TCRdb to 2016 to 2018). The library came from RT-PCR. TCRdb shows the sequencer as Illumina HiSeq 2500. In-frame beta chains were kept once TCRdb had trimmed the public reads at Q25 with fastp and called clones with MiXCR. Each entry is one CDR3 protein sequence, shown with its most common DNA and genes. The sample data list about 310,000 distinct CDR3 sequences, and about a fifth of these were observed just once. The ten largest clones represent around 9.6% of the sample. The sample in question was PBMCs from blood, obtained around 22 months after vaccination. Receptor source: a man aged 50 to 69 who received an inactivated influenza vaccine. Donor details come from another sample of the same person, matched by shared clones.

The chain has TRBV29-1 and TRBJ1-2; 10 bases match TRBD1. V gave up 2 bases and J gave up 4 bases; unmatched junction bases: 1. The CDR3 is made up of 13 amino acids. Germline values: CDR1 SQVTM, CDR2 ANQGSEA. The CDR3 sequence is CSVERTGGYGYTF. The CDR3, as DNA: TGCAGCGTTGAAAGGACAGGGGGCTATGGCTACACCTTC.

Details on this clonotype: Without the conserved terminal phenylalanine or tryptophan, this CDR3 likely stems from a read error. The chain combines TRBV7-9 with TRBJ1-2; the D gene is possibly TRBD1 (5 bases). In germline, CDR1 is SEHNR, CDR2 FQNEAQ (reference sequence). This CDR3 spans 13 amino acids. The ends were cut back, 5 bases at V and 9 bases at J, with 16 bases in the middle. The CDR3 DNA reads TGTGCCAGCAGCCTACTCGGGGCGACTCGCTACACCATC. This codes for CASSLLGATRYTI.

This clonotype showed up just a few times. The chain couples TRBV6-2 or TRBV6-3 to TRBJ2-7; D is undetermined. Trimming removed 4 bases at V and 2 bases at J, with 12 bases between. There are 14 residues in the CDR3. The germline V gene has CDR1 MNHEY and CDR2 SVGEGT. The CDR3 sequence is CASSWSGGPYEQYF. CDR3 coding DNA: TGTGCCAGCAGTTGGTCAGGCGGCCCCTACGAGCAGTACTTC.

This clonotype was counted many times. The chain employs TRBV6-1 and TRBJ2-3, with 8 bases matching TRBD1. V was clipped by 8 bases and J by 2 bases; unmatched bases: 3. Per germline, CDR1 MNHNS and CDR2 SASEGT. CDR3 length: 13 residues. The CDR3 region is CASDRGYTDTQYF. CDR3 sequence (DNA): TGTGCCAGCGACAGGGGCTACACAGATACGCAGTATTTT.

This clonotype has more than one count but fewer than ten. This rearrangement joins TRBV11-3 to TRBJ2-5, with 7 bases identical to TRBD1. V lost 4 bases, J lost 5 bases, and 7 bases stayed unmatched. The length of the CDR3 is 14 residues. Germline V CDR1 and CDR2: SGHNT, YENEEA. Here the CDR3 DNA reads TGTGCCAGCAGCTCGACAGGGTCGGAGGAGACCCAGTACTTC. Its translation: CASSSTGSEETQYF.

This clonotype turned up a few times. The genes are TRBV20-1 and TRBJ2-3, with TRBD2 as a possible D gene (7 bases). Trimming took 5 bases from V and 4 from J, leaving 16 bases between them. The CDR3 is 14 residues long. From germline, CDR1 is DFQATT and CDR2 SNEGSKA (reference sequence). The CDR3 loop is CSAGGGSGADTQYF. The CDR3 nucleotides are TGCAGTGCTGGGGGGGGCAGCGGCGCAGATACGCAGTATTTT.

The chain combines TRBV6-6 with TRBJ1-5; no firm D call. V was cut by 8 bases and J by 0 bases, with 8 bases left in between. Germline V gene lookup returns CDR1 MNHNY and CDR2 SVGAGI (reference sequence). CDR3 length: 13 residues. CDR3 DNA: TGTGCCAGCTGCCGGGATAGCAATCAGCCCCAGCATTTT. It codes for CASCRDSNQPQHF.

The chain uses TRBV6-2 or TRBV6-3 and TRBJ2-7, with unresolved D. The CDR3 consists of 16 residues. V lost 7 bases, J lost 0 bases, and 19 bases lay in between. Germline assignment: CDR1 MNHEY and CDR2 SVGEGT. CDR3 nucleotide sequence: TGTGCCAGCACCTACGAATGGGAACGCGGCTCCTACGAGCAGTACTTC. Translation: CASTYEWERGSYEQYF.

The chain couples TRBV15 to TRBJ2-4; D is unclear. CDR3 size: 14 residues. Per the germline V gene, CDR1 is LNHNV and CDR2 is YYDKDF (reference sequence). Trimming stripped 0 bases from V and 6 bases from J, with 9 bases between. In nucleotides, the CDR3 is TGTGCCACCAGCAGAGATTTCGGGCGAAACATTCAGTACTTC. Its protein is CATSRDFGRNIQYF.

In DNA form, the CDR3 reads TGTGCCAGTAGTCTCCTCAGGGTCTCTGGAAACACCATATATTTT. Its translation: CASSLLRVSGNTIYF. The chain employs TRBV19 and TRBJ1-3; D might be TRBD1 (5 bases). This CDR3 contains 15 residues. Germline V gene lookup returns CDR1 LNHDA and CDR2 SQIVND (reference sequence). The V and J ends lost 5 bases and 0 bases respectively, with 11 bases between them.

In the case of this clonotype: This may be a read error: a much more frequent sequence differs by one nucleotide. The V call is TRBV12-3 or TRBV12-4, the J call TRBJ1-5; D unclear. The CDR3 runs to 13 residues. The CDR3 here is CAGSFVGNQPQHF. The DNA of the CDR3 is TGTGCCGGCAGTTTTGTGGGGAATCAGCCCCAGCATTTT.

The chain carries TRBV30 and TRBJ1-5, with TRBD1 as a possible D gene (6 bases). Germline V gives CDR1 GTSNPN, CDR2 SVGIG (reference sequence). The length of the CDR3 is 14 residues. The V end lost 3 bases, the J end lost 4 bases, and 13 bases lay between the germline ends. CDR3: CAWSAGTPNQPQHF. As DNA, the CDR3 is TGTGCCTGGAGCGCCGGGACACCTAATCAGCCCCAGCATTTT.

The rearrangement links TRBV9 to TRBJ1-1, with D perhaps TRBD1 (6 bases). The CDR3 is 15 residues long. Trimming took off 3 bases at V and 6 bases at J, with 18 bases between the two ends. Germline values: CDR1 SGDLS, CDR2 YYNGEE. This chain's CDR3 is CASSGGGTPIPEAFF. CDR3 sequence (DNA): TGTGCCAGCAGCGGAGGCGGGACACCAATCCCTGAAGCTTTCTTT.

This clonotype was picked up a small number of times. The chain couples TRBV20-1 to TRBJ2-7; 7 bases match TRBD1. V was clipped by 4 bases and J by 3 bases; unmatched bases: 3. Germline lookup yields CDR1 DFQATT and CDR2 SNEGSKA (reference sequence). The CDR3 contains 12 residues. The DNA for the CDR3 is TGCAGTGCTACACAGGGGCGCTACGAGCAGTACTTC. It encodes CSATQGRYEQYF.

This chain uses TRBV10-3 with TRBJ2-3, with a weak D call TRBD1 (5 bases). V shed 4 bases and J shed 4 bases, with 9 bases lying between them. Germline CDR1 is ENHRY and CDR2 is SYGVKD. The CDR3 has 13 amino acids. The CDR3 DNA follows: TGTGCCATCAGTGTCAAGGGGTCAGATACGCAGTATTTT. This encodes CAISVKGSDTQYF.

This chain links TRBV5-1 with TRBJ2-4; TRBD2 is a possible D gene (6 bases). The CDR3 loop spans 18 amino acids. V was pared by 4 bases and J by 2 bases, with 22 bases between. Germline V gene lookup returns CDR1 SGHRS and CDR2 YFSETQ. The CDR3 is CASSPTGSAGGSKNIQYF. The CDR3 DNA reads TGCGCCAGCAGCCCTACCGGGTCAGCCGGAGGGTCCAAAAACATTCAGTACTTC. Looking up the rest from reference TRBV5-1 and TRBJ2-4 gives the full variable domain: KAGVTQTPRYLIKTRGQQVTLSCSPISGHRSVSWYQQTPGQGLQFLFEYFSETQRNKGNFPGRFSGRQFSNSRSEMNVSTLELGDSALYLCASSPTGSAGGSKNIQYFGAGTRLSVL.

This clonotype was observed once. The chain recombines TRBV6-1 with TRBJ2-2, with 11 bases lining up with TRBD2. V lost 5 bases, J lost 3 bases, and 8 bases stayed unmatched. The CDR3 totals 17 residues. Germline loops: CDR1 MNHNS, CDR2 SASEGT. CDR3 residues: CASSSTSGRRDTGELFF. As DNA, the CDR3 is TGTGCCAGCAGTAGTACTAGCGGGAGAAGGGACACCGGGGAGCTGTTTTTT.

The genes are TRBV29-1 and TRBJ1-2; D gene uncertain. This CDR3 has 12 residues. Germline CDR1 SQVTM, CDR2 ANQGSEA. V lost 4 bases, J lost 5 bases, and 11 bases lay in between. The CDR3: CSVGVASYGYTF. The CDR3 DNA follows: TGCAGCGTTGGGGTCGCTTCTTATGGCTACACCTTC.

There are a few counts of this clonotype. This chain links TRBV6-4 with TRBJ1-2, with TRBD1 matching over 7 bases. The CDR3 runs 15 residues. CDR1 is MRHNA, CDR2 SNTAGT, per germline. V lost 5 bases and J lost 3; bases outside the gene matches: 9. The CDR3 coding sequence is TGTGCCAGCAGTCCAAGGACAGGAAAGGACTATGGCTACACCTTC. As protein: CASSPRTGKDYGYTF.

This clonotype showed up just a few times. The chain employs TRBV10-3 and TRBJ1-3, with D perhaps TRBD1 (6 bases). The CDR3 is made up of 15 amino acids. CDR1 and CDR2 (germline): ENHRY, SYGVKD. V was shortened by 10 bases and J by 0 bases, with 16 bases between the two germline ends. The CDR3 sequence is CATGTLPLSGNTIYF. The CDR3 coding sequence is TGTGCCACCGGGACACTGCCCCTCTCTGGAAACACCATATATTTT.

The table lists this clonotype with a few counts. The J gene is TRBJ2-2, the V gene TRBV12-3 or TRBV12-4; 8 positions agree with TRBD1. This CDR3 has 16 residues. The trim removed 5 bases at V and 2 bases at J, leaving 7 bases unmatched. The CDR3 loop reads CASSLGQGGNTGELFF. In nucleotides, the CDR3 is TGTGCCAGCAGTCTTGGACAGGGAGGAAACACCGGGGAGCTGTTTTTT.

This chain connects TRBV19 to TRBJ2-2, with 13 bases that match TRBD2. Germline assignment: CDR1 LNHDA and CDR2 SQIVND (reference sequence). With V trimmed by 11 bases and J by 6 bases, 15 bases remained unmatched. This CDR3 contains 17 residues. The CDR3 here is CAVTSGGAFGFPGELFF. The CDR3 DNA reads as TGTGCCGTAACTAGCGGGGGGGCCTTTGGGTTTCCCGGGGAGCTGTTTTTT.

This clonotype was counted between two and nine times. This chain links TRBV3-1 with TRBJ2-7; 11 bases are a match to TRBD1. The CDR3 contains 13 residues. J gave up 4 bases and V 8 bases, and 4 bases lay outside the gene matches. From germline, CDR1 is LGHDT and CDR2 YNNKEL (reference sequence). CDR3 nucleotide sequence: TGTGCCAGCCGGACAGGGGGCCGGTACGAGCAGTACTTC. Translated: CASRTGGRYEQYF.

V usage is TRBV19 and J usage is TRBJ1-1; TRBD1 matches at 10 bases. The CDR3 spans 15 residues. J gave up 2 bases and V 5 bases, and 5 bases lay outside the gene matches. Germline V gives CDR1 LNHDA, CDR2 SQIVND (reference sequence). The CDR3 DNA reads TGTGCCAGTAGTCACGGGACAGGGGAAAACACTGAAGCTTTCTTT. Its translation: CASSHGTGENTEAFF.

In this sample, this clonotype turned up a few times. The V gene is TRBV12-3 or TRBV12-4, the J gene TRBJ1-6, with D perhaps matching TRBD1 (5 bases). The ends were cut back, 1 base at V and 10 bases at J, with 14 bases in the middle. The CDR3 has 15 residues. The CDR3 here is CASSLGGFVLSPLHF. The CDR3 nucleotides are TGTGCCAGCAGTTTAGGGGGGTTTGTTCTCTCACCCCTCCACTTT.

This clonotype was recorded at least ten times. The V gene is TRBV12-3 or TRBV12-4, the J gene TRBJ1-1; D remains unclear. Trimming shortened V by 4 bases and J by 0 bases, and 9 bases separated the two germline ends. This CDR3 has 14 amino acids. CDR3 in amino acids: CASSSRTMNTEAFF. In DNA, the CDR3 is TGTGCCAGCAGTTCCAGGACCATGAACACTGAAGCTTTCTTT.

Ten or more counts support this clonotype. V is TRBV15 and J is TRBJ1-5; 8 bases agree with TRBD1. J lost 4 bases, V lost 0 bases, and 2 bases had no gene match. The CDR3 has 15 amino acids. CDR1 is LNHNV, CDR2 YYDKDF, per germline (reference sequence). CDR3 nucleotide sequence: TGTGCCACCAGCAGAGATAGGACAGGGAATCAGCCCCAGCATTTT. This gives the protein CATSRDRTGNQPQHF.

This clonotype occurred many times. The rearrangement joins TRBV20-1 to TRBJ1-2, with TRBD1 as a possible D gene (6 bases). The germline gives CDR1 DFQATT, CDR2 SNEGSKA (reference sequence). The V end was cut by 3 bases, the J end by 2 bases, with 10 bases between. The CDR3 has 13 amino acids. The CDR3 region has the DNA TGCAGTGCTAGGGACAGCGCAAACTATGGCTACACCTTC. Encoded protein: CSARDSANYGYTF.

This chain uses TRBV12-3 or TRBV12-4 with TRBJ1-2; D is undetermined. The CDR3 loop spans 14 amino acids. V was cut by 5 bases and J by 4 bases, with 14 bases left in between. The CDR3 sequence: CASSLQSPGYGYTF. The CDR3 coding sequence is TGTGCCAGCAGTCTACAGTCCCCCGGCTATGGCTACACCTTC.

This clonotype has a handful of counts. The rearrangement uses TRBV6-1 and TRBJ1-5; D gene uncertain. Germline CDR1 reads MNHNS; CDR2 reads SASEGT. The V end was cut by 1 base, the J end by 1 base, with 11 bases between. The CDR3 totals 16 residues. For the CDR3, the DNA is TGTGCCAGCAGTGAAGACAGTTTGGTGAGCAATCAGCCCCAGCATTTT. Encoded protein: CASSEDSLVSNQPQHF.

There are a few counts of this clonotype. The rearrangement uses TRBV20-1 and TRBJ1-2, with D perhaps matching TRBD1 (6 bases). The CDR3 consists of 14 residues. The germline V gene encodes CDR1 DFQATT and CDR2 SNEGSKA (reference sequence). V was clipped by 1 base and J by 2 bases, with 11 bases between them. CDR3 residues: CSARGTALNYGYTF. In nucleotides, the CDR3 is TGCAGTGCTAGAGGGACAGCCCTGAACTATGGCTACACCTTC.